One and the same sample provided the 23 T cell receptor beta chains below, sequenced in a study of cytomegalovirus exposure and HLA in healthy donors. PCR employed 60 Vbeta and 13 Jbeta primers. The method was immunoSEQ multiplex PCR; TCRdb's version includes in-frame clones alone and lacks a portion of them. This sample has roughly 230,000 clones; 70% to 90% occur once, and the top ten carry approximately 0.24%. Sample: PBMCs. The origin of the receptors is a girl between 2 and 10 years old in good health and CMV-seronegative.

This clone appeared a few times. The V call is TRBV6-1, the J call TRBJ1-1; 7 nucleotides match TRBD1. The CDR3 sequence is 14 residues long. Germline lookup yields CDR1 MNHNS and CDR2 SASEGT. Unmatched junction bases numbered 7, after V lost 4 bases and J lost 5 bases. CDR3 in amino acids: CASSARDSWTEAFF. CDR3 sequence (DNA): TGTGCCAGCAGTGCCCGGGACAGCTGGACTGAAGCTTTCTTT.

The chain employs TRBV5-4 and TRBJ2-7; no definite D call. This CDR3 has 14 amino acids. V lost 1 base and J lost 6, with 14 bases in between. In germline, CDR1 is SGHNT, CDR2 YYREEE (reference sequence). The CDR3 sequence: CASSLLGAQCEQYF. For the CDR3, the DNA is TGTGCCAGCAGCTTGCTGGGCGCACAGTGCGAGCAGTACTTC. Supplemented by reference TRBV5-4 and TRBJ2-7, the full variable domain reads ETGVTQSPTHLIKTRGQQVTLRCSSQSGHNTVSWYQQALGQGPQFIFQYYREEENGRGNFPPRFSGLQFPNYSSELNVNALELDDSALYLCASSLLGAQCEQYFGPGTRLTVT.

CDR3 amino acids: CATSNDAGEWNEQYF. CDR3 coding DNA: TGTGCCACCAGCAACGATGCGGGAGAATGGAACGAGCAGTACTTC. The gene calls are TRBV15 and TRBJ2-7; the match to TRBD2 covers 7 bases. The V gene's germline CDR1 is LNHNV and CDR2 YYDKDF (reference sequence). The CDR3 contains 15 residues. V was clipped by 4 bases and J by 5 bases; unmatched bases: 11.

The J gene is TRBJ2-7, the V gene TRBV30; D gene ambiguous. Germline V CDR1 and CDR2: GTSNPN, SVGIG (reference sequence). The CDR3 length is 11 residues. Between the trimmed V and J ends, which lost 1 base and 7 bases, there was a span of 8 bases. The CDR3 coding sequence is TGTGCCTGGAGTGCGCGTACGGAGCAGTACTTC. It is translated as CAWSARTEQYF.

The V and J genes are TRBV19 and TRBJ2-7; 9 nucleotides line up with TRBD2. The germline CDR1 and CDR2 sequences are LNHDA and SQIVND (reference sequence). Trimming took 7 bases from V and 5 from J; bases not matched to a gene: 9. The CDR3 sequence is 14 residues long. The CDR3 here is CASTDLAGQNEQYF. The CDR3 coding sequence is TGTGCCAGTACCGATCTAGCGGGACAGAACGAGCAGTACTTC.

V usage is TRBV30 and J usage is TRBJ1-5; no clear D gene. There are 14 residues in the CDR3. The germline V and J ends were trimmed by 0 bases and 2 bases, with 8 bases remaining between them. Germline CDR1 reads GTSNPN; CDR2 reads SVGIG (reference sequence). DNA of the CDR3: TGTGCCTGGAGTGTTCTGGGCGGCAATCAGCCCCAGCATTTT. Encoded protein: CAWSVLGGNQPQHF.

The gene calls are TRBV5-1 and TRBJ2-7; D possibly corresponds to TRBD1 (6 bases). Germline V lookup: CDR1 SGHRS, CDR2 YFSETQ. This CDR3 spans 15 amino acids. Trimming stripped 3 bases from V and 3 bases from J, with 16 bases between. The DNA of the CDR3 is TGCGCCAGCAGCTGGGCCGGGACAAAGGGCTACGAGCAGTACTTC. Amino acids: CASSWAGTKGYEQYF.

The chain carries TRBV11-2 and TRBJ2-1; 14 nucleotides line up with TRBD2. The length of the CDR3 is 15 residues. Germline V gives CDR1 SGHAT, CDR2 FQNNGV. Germline trimming cut 5 bases from V and 8 bases from J; bases unmatched to any gene: 5. The CDR3 bases are TGTGCCAGCAGCCACGGGACTAGCGGGGGCCATGAGCAGTTCTTC. This sequence encodes CASSHGTSGGHEQFF.

This chain uses TRBV9 with TRBJ2-3; 7 positions match TRBD2. Germline loops: CDR1 SGDLS, CDR2 YYNGEE. The length of the CDR3 is 15 residues. Losses at the gene ends were 7 bases for V and 0 bases for J; bases not matched to a gene: 8. Here the CDR3 reads CASALFGGSTDTQYF. CDR3 coding DNA: TGTGCCAGCGCGCTTTTCGGGGGGAGCACAGATACGCAGTATTTT.

The chain joins TRBV29-1 to TRBJ1-3, with D hard to call. CDR1 and CDR2 (germline): SQVTM, ANQGSEA. CDR3 length equals 14 residues. Trimming took off 0 bases at V and 2 bases at J, with 8 bases between the two ends. The CDR3 spells CSVEDRVPGNTIYF. In nucleotides, the CDR3 is TGCAGCGTTGAAGACCGGGTGCCTGGAAACACCATATATTTT.

The chain recombines TRBV4-1 with TRBJ2-4; tentatively, D is TRBD2 (5 bases). Trimming took off 0 bases at V and 0 bases at J, with 15 bases between the two ends. Germline V CDR1 and CDR2: MGHRA, YSYEKL. CDR3 length: 18 amino acids. CDR3 region: CASSQDFQRLLAKNIQYF. CDR3 sequence (DNA): TGCGCCAGCAGCCAAGATTTCCAGCGGTTACTAGCCAAAAACATTCAGTACTTC.

The genes are TRBV6-6 and TRBJ2-7, with D uncertain. Deletions cut 0 bases from V and 2 bases from J, with 2 bases between. The CDR3 sequence is 12 residues long. Per the germline V gene, CDR1 is MNHNY and CDR2 is SVGAGI (reference sequence). This CDR3 reads CASSYSTYEQYF. CDR3 DNA sequence: TGTGCCAGCAGTTACTCTACCTACGAGCAGTACTTC.

V usage is TRBV6-5 and J usage is TRBJ2-7, with D possibly matching TRBD1 (5 bases). This CDR3 region has 14 residues. The V gene lost 4 bases and the J gene lost 7 bases, with 17 bases spanning the gap. Germline V gives CDR1 MNHEY, CDR2 SVGAGI. The CDR3 DNA follows: TGTGCCAGCAGTTCGTCAGGGCCCCTCCGGGAGCAGTACTTC. Translating it yields CASSSSGPLREQYF.

The chain has TRBV9 and TRBJ2-7; TRBD2 matches at 10 bases. V shed 0 bases, J shed 4 bases, and the junction held 4 bases outside the gene matches. Germline V gene data show CDR1 as SGDLS and CDR2 as YYNGEE. CDR3 length: 15 residues. CDR3 sequence reads: CASSVGLAGVYEQYF. DNA of the CDR3: TGTGCCAGCAGCGTAGGGCTAGCGGGAGTATACGAGCAGTACTTC.

This rearrangement joins TRBV5-1 to TRBJ1-1, with 9 bases matching TRBD1. Germline assignment: CDR1 SGHRS and CDR2 YFSETQ. The CDR3 spans 16 residues. Trimming removed 4 bases from V and 1 base from J; junction bases left unmatched: 8. The CDR3 DNA follows: TGCGCCAGCAGCGCCTCCGGGACAGGGAAGAACACTGAAGCTTTCTTT. It translates to CASSASGTGKNTEAFF.

The chain carries TRBV25-1 and TRBJ2-1; the D is unclear. The V end lost 8 bases, the J end lost 7 bases, and 12 bases lay between the germline ends. The germline CDR1 and CDR2 sequences are MGHDK and SYGVNS. The CDR3 extends over 12 amino acids. DNA for the CDR3: TGTGCCAGCCGCGATGACACGAATGAGCAGTTCTTC. It is translated as CASRDDTNEQFF. The entire variable domain, with the rest obtained from reference TRBV25-1 and TRBJ2-1, is as follows: EADIYQTPRYLVIGTGKKITLECSQTMGHDKMYWYQQDPGMELHLIHYSYGVNSTEKGDLSSESTVSRIRTEHFPLTLESARPSHTSQYLCASRDDTNEQFFGPGTRLTVL.

V usage is TRBV5-4 and J usage is TRBJ1-2; D may be TRBD1 (6 bases). Per germline, CDR1 SGHNT and CDR2 YYREEE (reference sequence). This CDR3 has 15 amino acids. Deletions cut 4 bases from V and 7 bases from J, with 20 bases between. The CDR3 reads CASSQPQDPGVGYTF. CDR3 nucleotide sequence: TGTGCCAGCAGCCAACCTCAGGACCCAGGGGTTGGCTACACCTTC.

CDR3 residues: CSVVSGDGYTF. The DNA of the CDR3 is TGCAGCGTTGTGTCAGGGGATGGCTACACCTTC. The chain joins TRBV29-1 to TRBJ1-2, with D possibly being TRBD1 (6 bases). Deletions cut 4 bases from V and 6 bases from J, with 9 bases between. The germline V gene encodes CDR1 SQVTM and CDR2 ANQGSEA. The CDR3 length is 11 residues.

This chain connects TRBV5-6 to TRBJ2-3, with D possibly matching TRBD2 (5 bases). V lost 4 bases and J lost 2, with 17 bases in between. Germline V gene sequence: CDR1 SGHDT, CDR2 YYEEEE. The CDR3 has 16 residues. DNA of the CDR3: TGTGCCAGCAGCGACCGGGATAAACTTCTCACAGATACGCAGTATTTT. This codes for CASSDRDKLLTDTQYF.

The chain combines TRBV21-1 with TRBJ2-1; the DNA was not used to check the table's D call, TRBD1. TRBV21-1 is deemed a pseudogene. The CDR3 extends over 15 amino acids. CDR3 amino acids: CASSKEDSAYNEQFF. CDR3 nucleotides: TGTGCCAGCAGCAAAGAGGACAGTGCCTACAATGAGCAGTTCTTC.

This chain links TRBV19 with TRBJ1-2, with D possibly TRBD1 on 6 matching bases. Germline CDR1 and CDR2: LNHDA and SQIVND (reference sequence). The V end was cut by 5 bases, the J end by 6 bases, with 22 bases between. This CDR3 is 16 amino acids long. CDR3 sequence (DNA): TGTGCCAGTAGTCCATCTCCGGGACACCCTGGGAATGGCTACACCTTC. As protein: CASSPSPGHPGNGYTF. Together with reference TRBV19 and TRBJ1-2, the CDR3 gives the full variable domain: DGGITQSPKYLFRKEGQNVTLSCEQNLNHDAMYWYRQDPGQGLRLIYYSQIVNDFQKGDIAEGYSVSREKKESFPLTVTSAQKNPTAFYLCASSPSPGHPGNGYTFGSGTRLTVV.

The chain employs TRBV9 and TRBJ2-3; 11 bases map to TRBD2. Germline-derived CDR1 and CDR2 are SGDLS and YYNGEE. Germline trimming cut 0 bases from V and 2 bases from J; bases unmatched to any gene: 5. The CDR3 is 17 residues long. Written as DNA, the CDR3 is TGTGCCAGCAGCGTAGAGGGACTAGCGGCGCCCACAGATACGCAGTATTTT. It codes for CASSVEGLAAPTDTQYF. The whole variable domain, remainder taken from reference TRBV9 and TRBJ2-3, is DSGVTQTPKHLITATGQRVTLRCSPRSGDLSVYWYQQSLDQGLQFLIQYYNGEERAKGNILERFSAQQFPDLHSELNLSSLELGDSALYFCASSVEGLAAPTDTQYFGPGTRLTVL.

The V and J genes are TRBV12-5 and TRBJ2-1; the match to TRBD1 covers 11 bases. The ends lost 5 bases at V and 9 bases at J; junction bases unmatched: 12. The CDR3 loop spans 16 amino acids. Germline V gene data show CDR1 as LGHNT and CDR2 as FRNRAP. CDR3 protein: CASGGPGDRGLSEQFF. The CDR3 DNA is TGTGCTAGTGGTGGCCCTGGGGACAGGGGGTTGAGTGAGCAGTTCTTC. Drawing the rest from reference TRBV12-5 and TRBJ2-1, the complete variable domain is DARVTQTPRHKVTEMGQEVTMRCQPILGHNTVFWYRQTMMQGLELLAYFRNRAPLDDSGMPKDRFSAEMPDATLATLKIQPSEPRDSAVYFCASGGPGDRGLSEQFFGPGTRLTVL.